This T cell receptor (beta chain) was recovered during a study of shared clonotypes between healthy human individuals. Study-wide background: Per donor, CD8 memory used one plate, CD8 naive used two, CD4 memory used three and CD4 naive used three.

Replicate sorted-subset PCRs were loaded with 150 to 250 ng DNA, 29,000 or so T cell genomes. TCRdb's copy holds only in-frame clones and misses some; the assay was immunoSEQ multiplex PCR. The sample lists over 2 million clones; over 85% were seen once. Study-level results: Limitation of the genetic and exposure-history diversity represented came from the few donors. Estimated richness values were generally larger in naive subsets than in memory subsets.

The naive CD8 population came from CD45RO-negative cells selected for CCR7, without terminally differentiated effector memory CD45RA+ cells. This clone has a single count. The antigen is not known. This same CDR3 is encoded by further DNA sequences in the sample. The sample consisted of naive CD8+ T cells sorted from blood. The receptor was isolated from a man between 18 and 35 years old in good health.

DNA for the CDR3: TGTGCCAGCAGCGGGGAGGGCACTGAAGCTTTCTTT. Translating gives CASSGEGTEAFF. The genes are TRBV7-9 and TRBJ1-1; no clear D gene. This CDR3 has 12 amino acids. The germline V gene encodes CDR1 SEHNR and CDR2 FQNEAQ (reference sequence). The germline V and J ends were trimmed by 5 bases and 4 bases, with 8 bases remaining between them.